Listed below are T cell receptor beta chains from one sample, sequenced in a study of shared clonotypes between healthy human individuals. Here immunoSEQ multiplex PCR was the method, and the copy in TCRdb shows in-frame clones only, minus some. The sample comprises roughly 2,500,000 clones, 93% of which are singletons, and 0.36% rests with the top ten. The sample was naive CD4+ T cells from PBMCs. Receptor source: a man aged 18 to 29 in good health. Some clones in this sample may be carry-over from other donors' samples. CDR3s include the opening cysteine and the closing phenylalanine or tryptophan. D genes are given only for firm matches. The size entry is marked missing in some rows and otherwise reads once, few, many or a size class.

J gene: TRBJ2-3
D gene: -
clone size: -
V gene: TRBV10-1
CDR3 protein: CARGWTRNTDTQYF
CDR3 DNA: TGCGCCAGAGGGTGGACTCGAAACACAGATACGCAGTATTTT

J gene: TRBJ1-2
D gene: TRBD1
clone size: -
V gene: TRBV5-1
CDR3 protein: CASSSNAGTEAFTF
CDR3 DNA: TGCGCCAGCAGCAGCAACGCCGGGACAGAGGCGTTTACCTTC

J gene: TRBJ2-5
D gene: -
clone size: -
V gene: TRBV6-6
CDR3 protein: CASRRRRQGGETQYF
CDR3 DNA: TGTGCCAGCAGGCGACGGCGGCAGGGTGGAGAGACCCAGTACTTC

J gene: TRBJ1-3
D gene: TRBD1
clone size: -
V gene: TRBV7-2
CDR3 protein: CATRQGTGGNTIYF
CDR3 DNA: TGTGCCACACGACAGGGAACGGGTGGAAACACCATATATTTT

J gene: TRBJ2-7
D gene: TRBD1
clone size: once
V gene: TRBV7-8
CDR3 protein: CASSFPRDRGLYEQYF
CDR3 DNA: TGTGCCAGCAGCTTTCCCCGGGACAGGGGGCTCTACGAGCAGTACTTC

J gene: TRBJ2-7
D gene: -
clone size: -
V gene: TRBV5-4
CDR3 protein: CASSGGETGTEQYF
CDR3 DNA: TGTGCCAGCAGCGGGGGGGAGACAGGGACAGAGCAGTACTTC

J gene: TRBJ2-7
D gene: TRBD2
clone size: -
V gene: TRBV7-2
CDR3 protein: CASSLVGGSQYEQYF
CDR3 DNA: TGTGCCAGCAGCTTAGTGGGCGGGAGCCAGTACGAGCAGTACTTC

J gene: TRBJ2-3
D gene: TRBD2
clone size: -
V gene: TRBV4-2
CDR3 protein: CASSQDLREVPDTQYF
CDR3 DNA: TGTGCCAGCAGCCAAGATTTGCGGGAGGTCCCAGATACGCAGTATTTT

J gene: TRBJ2-7
D gene: -
clone size: -
V gene: TRBV7-2
CDR3 protein: CASSLLGSAYEQYF
CDR3 DNA: TGTGCCAGCAGCTTATTAGGCAGTGCCTACGAGCAGTACTTC

J gene: TRBJ1-2
D gene: TRBD1
clone size: -
V gene: TRBV30
CDR3 protein: CAWSVLTGSGNYGYTF
CDR3 DNA: TGTGCCTGGAGTGTACTGACAGGGTCGGGTAACTATGGCTACACCTTC

J gene: TRBJ2-1
D gene: TRBD2
clone size: -
V gene: TRBV29-1
CDR3 protein: CSAWGLAGVNEQFF
CDR3 DNA: TGCAGCGCCTGGGGACTAGCGGGAGTAAATGAGCAGTTCTTC

J gene: TRBJ1-3
D gene: -
clone size: once
V gene: TRBV29-1
CDR3 protein: CSVGGPSSGNTIYF
CDR3 DNA: TGCAGCGTTGGGGGACCGAGCTCTGGAAACACCATATATTTT

J gene: TRBJ2-1
D gene: TRBD2
clone size: -
V gene: TRBV28
CDR3 protein: CASSPGLAGNEQFF
CDR3 DNA: TGTGCCAGCAGTCCGGGACTAGCGGGCAATGAGCAGTTCTTC

J gene: TRBJ2-3
D gene: -
clone size: -
V gene: TRBV6-4
CDR3 protein: CASSPIPGISDTQYF
CDR3 DNA: TGTGCCAGCAGTCCGATCCCAGGGATTTCAGATACGCAGTATTTT

J gene: TRBJ2-7
D gene: -
clone size: -
V gene: TRBV28
CDR3 protein: CASRGGPYYEQYF
CDR3 DNA: TGTGCCAGCAGGGGGGGACCTTACTACGAGCAGTACTTC

J gene: TRBJ2-1
D gene: TRBD2
clone size: once
V gene: TRBV5-4
CDR3 protein: CASEVLAGSYNEQFF
CDR3 DNA: TGTGCCAGCGAGGTACTAGCGGGAAGCTACAATGAGCAGTTCTTC

J gene: TRBJ2-1
D gene: TRBD2
clone size: -
V gene: TRBV5-4
CDR3 protein: CASSPRLAGNNEQFF
CDR3 DNA: TGTGCCAGCAGCCCAAGACTAGCGGGGAACAATGAGCAGTTCTTC

J gene: TRBJ2-7
D gene: TRBD2
clone size: -
V gene: TRBV19
CDR3 protein: CASSRGIAGTAYEQYF
CDR3 DNA: TGTGCCAGTAGTCGCGGGATAGCGGGAACGGCCTACGAGCAGTACTTC

J gene: TRBJ2-6
D gene: -
clone size: -
V gene: TRBV18
CDR3 protein: CASSPARDSGANVLTF
CDR3 DNA: TGTGCCAGCTCACCAGCTCGGGACTCTGGGGCCAACGTCCTGACTTTC

J gene: TRBJ2-2
D gene: TRBD1
clone size: -
V gene: TRBV18
CDR3 protein: CASSPPGTGDLYTGELFF
CDR3 DNA: TGTGCCAGCTCACCACCTGGGACAGGGGATCTTTACACCGGGGAGCTGTTTTTT

J gene: TRBJ2-3
D gene: -
clone size: once
V gene: TRBV25-1
CDR3 protein: CASRRDTQYF
CDR3 DNA: TGTGCCAGCCGGCGGGATACGCAGTATTTT

J gene: TRBJ2-2
D gene: TRBD2
clone size: -
V gene: TRBV28
CDR3 protein: CASSPVSGIVTGELFF
CDR3 DNA: TGTGCCAGCAGTCCGGTCAGCGGGATCGTCACCGGGGAGCTGTTTTTT

J gene: TRBJ2-3
D gene: -
clone size: -
V gene: TRBV21-1
CDR3 protein: CASGIGDTQYF
CDR3 DNA: TGTGCTTCAGGGATTGGCGATACGCAGTATTTT

J gene: TRBJ1-1
D gene: -
clone size: few
V gene: TRBV27
CDR3 protein: CASSLSGQEETEAFF
CDR3 DNA: TGTGCCAGCAGTTTATCGGGGCAGGAGGAGACTGAAGCTTTCTTT

J gene: TRBJ1-4
D gene: -
clone size: once
V gene: TRBV7-6
CDR3 protein: CASSLDGATNEKLFF
CDR3 DNA: TGTGCCAGCAGCTTAGACGGCGCAACTAATGAAAAACTGTTTTTT

J gene: TRBJ2-7
D gene: TRBD1
clone size: -
V gene: TRBV7-2
CDR3 protein: CASSYGQGSFYEQYF
CDR3 DNA: TGTGCCAGCAGTTATGGACAGGGCTCATTCTACGAGCAGTACTTC

J gene: TRBJ2-1
D gene: -
clone size: -
V gene: TRBV14
CDR3 protein: CASSQDYRWGSNEQFF
CDR3 DNA: TGTGCCAGCAGCCAAGATTATAGGTGGGGGTCCAATGAGCAGTTCTTC

J gene: TRBJ1-2
D gene: -
clone size: -
V gene: TRBV7-9
CDR3 protein: CASSSDGANYGYTF
CDR3 DNA: TGTGCCAGCAGCTCGGACGGTGCTAACTATGGCTACACCTTC

J gene: TRBJ2-1
D gene: TRBD2
clone size: -
V gene: TRBV7-2
CDR3 protein: CASSLVWAGALVEQFF
CDR3 DNA: TGTGCCAGCAGCTTAGTCTGGGCGGGAGCCCTCGTGGAGCAGTTCTTC

J gene: TRBJ2-5
D gene: -
clone size: -
V gene: TRBV11-3
CDR3 protein: CASSRGAVKETQYF
CDR3 DNA: TGTGCCAGCAGTCGGGGGGCAGTCAAGGAGACCCAGTACTTC

J gene: TRBJ2-3
D gene: -
clone size: -
V gene: TRBV6-4
CDR3 protein: CASSDSAEGDTDTQYF
CDR3 DNA: TGTGCCAGCAGTGACTCGGCGGAAGGGGACACAGATACGCAGTATTTT